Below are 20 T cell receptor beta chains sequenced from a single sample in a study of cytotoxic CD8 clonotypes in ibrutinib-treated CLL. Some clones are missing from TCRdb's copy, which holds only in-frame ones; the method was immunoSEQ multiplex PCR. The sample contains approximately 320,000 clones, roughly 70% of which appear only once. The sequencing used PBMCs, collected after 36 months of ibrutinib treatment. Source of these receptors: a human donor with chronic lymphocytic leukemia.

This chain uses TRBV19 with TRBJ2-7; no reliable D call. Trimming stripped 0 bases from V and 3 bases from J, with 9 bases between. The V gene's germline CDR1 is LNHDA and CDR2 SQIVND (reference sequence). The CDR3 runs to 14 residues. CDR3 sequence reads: CASSIDPYRYEQYF. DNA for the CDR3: TGTGCCAGTAGTATAGACCCCTATCGCTACGAGCAGTACTTC. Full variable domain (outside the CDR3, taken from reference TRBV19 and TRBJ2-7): DGGITQSPKYLFRKEGQNVTLSCEQNLNHDAMYWYRQDPGQGLRLIYYSQIVNDFQKGDIAEGYSVSREKKESFPLTVTSAQKNPTAFYLCASSIDPYRYEQYFGPGTRLTVT.

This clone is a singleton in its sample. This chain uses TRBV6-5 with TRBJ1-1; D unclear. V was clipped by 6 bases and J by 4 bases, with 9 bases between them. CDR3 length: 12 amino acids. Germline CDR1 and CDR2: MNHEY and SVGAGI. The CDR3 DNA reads TGTGCCAGCAGAAACCGAATCACTGAAGCTTTCTTT. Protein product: CASRNRITEAFF.

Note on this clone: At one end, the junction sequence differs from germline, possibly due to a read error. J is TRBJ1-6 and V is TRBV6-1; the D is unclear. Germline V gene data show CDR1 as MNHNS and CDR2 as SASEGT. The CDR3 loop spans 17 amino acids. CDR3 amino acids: CASNEAVSASYNSPLHF. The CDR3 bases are TGTGCCAGCAATGAAGCGGTGAGTGCGTCCTATAATTCACCCCTCCACTTT.

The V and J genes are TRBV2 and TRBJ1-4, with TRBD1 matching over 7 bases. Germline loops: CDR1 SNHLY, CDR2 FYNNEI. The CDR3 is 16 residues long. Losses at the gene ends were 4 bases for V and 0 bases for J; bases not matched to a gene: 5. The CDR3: CASSVPGTATNEKLFF. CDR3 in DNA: TGTGCCAGCAGTGTTCCCGGGACAGCAACTAATGAAAAACTGTTTTTT.

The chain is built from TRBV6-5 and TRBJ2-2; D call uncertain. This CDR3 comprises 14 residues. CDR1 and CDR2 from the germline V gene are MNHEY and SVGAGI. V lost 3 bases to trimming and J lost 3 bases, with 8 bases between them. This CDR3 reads CASSYRFDTGELFF. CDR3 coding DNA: TGTGCCAGCAGTTATCGGTTCGACACCGGGGAGCTGTTTTTT.

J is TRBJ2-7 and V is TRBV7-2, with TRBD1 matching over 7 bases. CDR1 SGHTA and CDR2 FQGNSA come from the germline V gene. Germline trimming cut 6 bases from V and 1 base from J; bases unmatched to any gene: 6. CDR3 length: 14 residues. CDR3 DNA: TGTGCCAGCAGTTTGACAGGGTTTTCCTACGAGCAGTACTTC. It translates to CASSLTGFSYEQYF.

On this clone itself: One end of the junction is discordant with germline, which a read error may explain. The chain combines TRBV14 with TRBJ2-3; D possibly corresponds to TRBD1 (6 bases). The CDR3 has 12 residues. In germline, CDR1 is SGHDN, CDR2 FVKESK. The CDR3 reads CDSSPRGDTQYF. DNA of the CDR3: TGTGACAGCAGCCCAAGGGGGGATACGCAGTATTTT.

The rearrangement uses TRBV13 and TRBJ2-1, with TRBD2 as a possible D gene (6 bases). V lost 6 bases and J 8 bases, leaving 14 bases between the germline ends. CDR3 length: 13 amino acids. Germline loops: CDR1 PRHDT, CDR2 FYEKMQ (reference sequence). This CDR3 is CASRTSGFDEQFF. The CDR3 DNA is TGTGCCAGCAGGACTAGTGGGTTTGATGAGCAGTTCTTC.

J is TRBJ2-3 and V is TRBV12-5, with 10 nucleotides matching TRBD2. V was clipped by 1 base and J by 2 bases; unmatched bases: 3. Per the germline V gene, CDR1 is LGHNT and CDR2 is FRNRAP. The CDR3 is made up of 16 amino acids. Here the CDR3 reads CASGLAGLANTDTQYF. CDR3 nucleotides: TGTGCTAGTGGTTTGGCGGGACTAGCGAACACAGATACGCAGTATTTT.

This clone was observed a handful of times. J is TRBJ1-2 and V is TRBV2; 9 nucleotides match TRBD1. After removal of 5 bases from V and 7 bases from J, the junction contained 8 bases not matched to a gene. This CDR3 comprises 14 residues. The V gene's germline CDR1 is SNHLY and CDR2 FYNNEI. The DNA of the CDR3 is TGTGCCAGCAGTAGCCGCAACAGGGGGCTTGGCTACACCTTC. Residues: CASSSRNRGLGYTF. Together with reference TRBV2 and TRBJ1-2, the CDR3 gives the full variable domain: EPEVTQTPSHQVTQMGQEVILRCVPISNHLYFYWYRQILGQKVEFLVSFYNNEISEKSEIFDDQFSVERPDGSNFTLKIRSTKLEDSAMYFCASSSRNRGLGYTFGSGTRLTVV.

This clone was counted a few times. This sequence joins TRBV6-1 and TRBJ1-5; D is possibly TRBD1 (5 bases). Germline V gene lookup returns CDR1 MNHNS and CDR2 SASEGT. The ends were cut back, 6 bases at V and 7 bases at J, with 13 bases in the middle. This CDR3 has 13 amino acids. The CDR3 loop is CASRLGQTQPQHF. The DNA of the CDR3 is TGTGCCAGCAGGTTGGGGCAGACCCAGCCCCAGCATTTT.

This CDR3 is CASSAGEGAYTGELFF. CDR3 bases: TGCGCCAGCAGTGCAGGAGAAGGGGCATACACCGGGGAGCTGTTTTTT. The chain recombines TRBV10-2 with TRBJ2-2; TRBD1 is a possible D gene (5 bases). This CDR3 contains 16 residues. The V end was cut by 4 bases, the J end by 3 bases, with 15 bases between. Germline values: CDR1 WSHSY, CDR2 SAAADI.

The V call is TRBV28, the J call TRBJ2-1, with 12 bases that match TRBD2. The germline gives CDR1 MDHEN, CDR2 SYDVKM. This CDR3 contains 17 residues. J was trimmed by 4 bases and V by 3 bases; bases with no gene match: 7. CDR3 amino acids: CASSFPGLAGGYNEQFF. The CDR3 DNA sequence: TGTGCCAGCAGTTTCCCCGGCCTAGCGGGAGGGTACAATGAGCAGTTCTTC.

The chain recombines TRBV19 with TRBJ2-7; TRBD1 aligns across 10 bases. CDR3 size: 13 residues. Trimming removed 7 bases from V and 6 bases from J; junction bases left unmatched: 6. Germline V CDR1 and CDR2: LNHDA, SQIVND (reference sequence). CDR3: CASTPDRGREQYF. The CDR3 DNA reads TGTGCCAGTACCCCCGACAGGGGGCGCGAGCAGTACTTC.

In DNA, the CDR3 is TGCAGCGTTGAAGATCCTGCCGAGCAGTACTTC. This gives the protein CSVEDPAEQYF. V gene TRBV29-1 combines with J gene TRBJ2-7; no firm D call. The CDR3 has 11 residues. Per germline, CDR1 SQVTM and CDR2 ANQGSEA. V lost 0 bases to trimming and J lost 6 bases, with 6 bases between them.

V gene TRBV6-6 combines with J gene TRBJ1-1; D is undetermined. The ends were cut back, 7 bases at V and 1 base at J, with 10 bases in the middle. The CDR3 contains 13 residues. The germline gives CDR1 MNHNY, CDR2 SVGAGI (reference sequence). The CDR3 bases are TGTGCCAGCACCTTGCTAGAGAACACTGAAGCTTTCTTT. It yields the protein CASTLLENTEAFF.

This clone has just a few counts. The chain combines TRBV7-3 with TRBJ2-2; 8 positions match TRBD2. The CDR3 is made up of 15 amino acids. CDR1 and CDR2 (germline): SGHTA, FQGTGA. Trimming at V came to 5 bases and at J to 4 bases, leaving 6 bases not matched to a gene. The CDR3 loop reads CASSRSGEPTGELFF. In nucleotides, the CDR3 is TGTGCCAGCAGCCGTAGCGGGGAACCCACCGGGGAGCTGTTTTTT.

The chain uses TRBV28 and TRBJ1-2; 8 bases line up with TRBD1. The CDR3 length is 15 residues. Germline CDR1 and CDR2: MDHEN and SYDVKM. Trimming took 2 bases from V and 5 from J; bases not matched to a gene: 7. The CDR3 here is CASSLGDRSFYGYTF. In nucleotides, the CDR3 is TGTGCCAGCAGTTTAGGGGACAGGTCCTTTTATGGCTACACCTTC.

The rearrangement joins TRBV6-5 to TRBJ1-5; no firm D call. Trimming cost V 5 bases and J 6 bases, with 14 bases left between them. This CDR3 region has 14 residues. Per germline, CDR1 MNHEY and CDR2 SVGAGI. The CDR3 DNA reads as TGTGCCAGCAGTCCCCCGGGATGGGGTCAGCCCCAGCATTTT. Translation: CASSPPGWGQPQHF.

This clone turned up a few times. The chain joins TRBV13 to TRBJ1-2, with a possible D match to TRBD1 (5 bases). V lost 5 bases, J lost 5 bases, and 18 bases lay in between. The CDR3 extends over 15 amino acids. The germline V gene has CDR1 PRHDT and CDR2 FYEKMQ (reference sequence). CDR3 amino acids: CASSPRGTSDYGYTF. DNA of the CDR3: TGTGCCAGCAGCCCCCGGGGGACTTCGGATTATGGCTACACCTTC.